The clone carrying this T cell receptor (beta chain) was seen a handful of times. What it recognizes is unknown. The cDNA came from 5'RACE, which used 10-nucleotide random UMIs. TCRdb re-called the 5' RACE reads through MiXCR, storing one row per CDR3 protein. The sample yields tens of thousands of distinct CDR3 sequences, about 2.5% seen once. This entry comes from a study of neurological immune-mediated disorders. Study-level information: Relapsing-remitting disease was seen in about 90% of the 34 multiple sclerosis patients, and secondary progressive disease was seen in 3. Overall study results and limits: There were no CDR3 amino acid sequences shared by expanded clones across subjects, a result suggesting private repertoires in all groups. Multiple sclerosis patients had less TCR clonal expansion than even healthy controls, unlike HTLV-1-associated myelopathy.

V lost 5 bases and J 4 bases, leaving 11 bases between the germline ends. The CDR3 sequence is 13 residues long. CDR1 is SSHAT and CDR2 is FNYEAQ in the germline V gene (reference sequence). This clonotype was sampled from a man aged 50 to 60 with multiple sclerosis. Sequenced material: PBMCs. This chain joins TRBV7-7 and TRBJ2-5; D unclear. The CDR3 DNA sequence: TGTGCCAGCAGCACTTTTATTACAGAGACCCAGTACTTC. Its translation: CASSTFITETQYF.